The rows below give T cell receptor beta chains drawn from one sample of a study of identical twins. TCRdb recomputed calls from the 5' RACE reads with MiXCR, one row per CDR3 protein. The profile shows 1.5 million or so distinct CDR3 sequences, more than 30% of them singletons. Sequencing was carried out using cord blood. All receptors derive from a newborn girl in good health. Each CDR3 is given with its conserved first and last residue. The D gene is left open where the match is weak. Clone size, where shown, is once, few, many, or a class for clones that have expanded.

-,-,TRBJ2-4,TRBV5-1,CASSLEGFGNIQYF,TGCGCCAGCAGCTTGGAGGGGTTTGGGAACATTCAGTACTTC
TRBD1,many,TRBJ1-2,TRBV6-1,CASRRTGENYGYTF,TGTGCCAGCAGACGGACAGGGGAGAACTATGGCTACACCTTC
-,few,TRBJ2-5,TRBV5-1,CASRLDTETQYF,TGCGCCAGCAGATTGGATACAGAGACCCAGTACTTC
-,-,TRBJ1-1,TRBV2,CARPHAGNTEAFF,TGTGCCAGACCCCACGCGGGAAACACTGAAGCTTTCTTT
-,-,TRBJ1-2,TRBV5-1,CASSTKGVNYGYTF,TGCGCCAGCAGCACAAAGGGGGTGAACTATGGCTACACCTTC
-,-,TRBJ2-7,TRBV29-1,CSVERGRNEQYF,TGCAGCGTCGAACGAGGGAGGAACGAGCAGTACTTC
-,many,TRBJ2-7,TRBV5-1,CASSFSLGAHTYEQYF,TGCGCCAGCAGCTTCTCTTTGGGAGCACATACCTACGAGCAGTACTTC
-,few,TRBJ1-2,TRBV7-9,CASSLALVTVFPRGDGYTF,TGTGCCAGCAGCTTAGCGCTGGTAACAGTTTTCCCACGAGGAGATGGCTACACCTTC
TRBD1,-,TRBJ2-7,TRBV9,CASSVVRGQVSYEQYF,TGTGCCAGCAGCGTAGTGAGGGGACAGGTATCCTACGAGCAGTACTTC
TRBD2,few,TRBJ2-3,TRBV9,CASSGSSGGHTDTQYF,TGTGCCAGCAGCGGATCTAGCGGGGGGCACACAGATACGCAGTATTTT
-,-,TRBJ2-3,TRBV11-2,CASTNGGDTQYF,TGTGCCAGCACCAACGGCGGGGATACGCAGTATTTT
-,-,TRBJ1-1,TRBV6-5,CASSYSQLTDIMNTEAFF,TGTGCCAGCAGTTACTCACAGCTAACTGACATCATGAACACTGAAGCTTTCTTT
-,few,TRBJ2-7,TRBV6-5,CASSPRTAFSYEQYF,TGTGCCAGCAGTCCACGGACAGCTTTCTCCTACGAGCAGTACTTC
-,-,TRBJ1-2,TRBV4-1,CASSGNLRANYGYTF,TGCGCCAGCAGCGGCAACTTGAGAGCTAACTATGGCTACACCTTC
-,-,TRBJ2-3,TRBV12-3/TRBV12-4,CASIFGRARADTQYF,TGTGCCAGCATTTTTGGCAGGGCGCGCGCAGATACGCAGTATTTT
TRBD1,few,TRBJ1-1,TRBV28,CASSSRTGVYTEAFF,TGTGCCAGCAGTTCGAGAACAGGGGTCTACACTGAAGCTTTCTTT
-,-,TRBJ2-1,TRBV7-2,CASSLGGSVEYEQFF,TGTGCCAGCAGCTTAGGGGGTAGCGTAGAATATGAGCAGTTCTTC
-,-,TRBJ2-1,TRBV21-1,CASSKRNLAGGKFNEQFF,TGTGCCAGCAGCAAACGAAATCTAGCGGGAGGCAAGTTCAATGAGCAGTTCTTC
TRBD2,-,TRBJ2-1,TRBV7-2,CASSLSSGKYNEQFF,TGTGCCAGCAGCTTGTCTAGCGGGAAGTACAATGAGCAGTTCTTC
-,-,TRBJ2-7,TRBV29-1,CSVPGESYEQYF,TGCAGCGTCCCAGGGGAGTCCTACGAGCAGTACTTC
TRBD1,-,TRBJ2-7,TRBV3-1,CASSQDTGGKQYEQYF,TGTGCCAGCAGCCAAGATACAGGGGGGAAACAATACGAGCAGTACTTC
-,-,TRBJ2-7,TRBV20-1,CSALDLNPYEQYF,TGCAGTGCCCTGGATCTCAACCCCTACGAGCAGTACTTC
-,few,TRBJ1-1,TRBV24-1,CATSDLLVRGPPMNTEAFF,TGTGCCACCAGTGATTTGTTGGTCAGGGGACCCCCTATGAACACTGAAGCTTTCTTT
-,many,TRBJ1-1,TRBV5-1,CASSLEQGGTEAFF,TGCGCCAGCAGCTTGGAACAGGGTGGGACTGAAGCTTTCTTT
TRBD2,-,TRBJ2-1,TRBV10-2,CASTERESIEQFF,TGCGCCAGCACAGAGCGGGAGTCGATTGAGCAGTTCTTC
-,-,TRBJ2-1,TRBV28,CASKGRSSYNEQFF,TGTGCCAGCAAGGGGCGGAGCTCCTACAATGAGCAGTTCTTC
TRBD1,few,TRBJ1-2,TRBV6-1,CASSEWDRAFGYTF,TGTGCCAGCAGTGAATGGGACAGGGCGTTTGGCTACACCTTC
TRBD1,few,TRBJ2-1,TRBV5-1,CASSFTGGVYNEQFF,TGCGCCAGCAGCTTCACAGGGGGCGTCTACAATGAGCAGTTCTTC
-,-,TRBJ1-5,TRBV6-6,CASSFGGPYSNQPQHF,TGTGCCAGCAGCTTCGGGGGGCCTTATAGCAATCAGCCCCAGCATTTT
-,few,TRBJ2-7,TRBV6-2/TRBV6-3,CASRPTLADYNEQYF,TGTGCCAGCCGCCCAACGCTAGCAGACTACAATGAGCAGTACTTC
-,-,TRBJ2-7,TRBV29-1,CSVEFRDEGTYEQYF,TGCAGCGTTGAATTCCGGGACGAAGGTACCTACGAGCAGTACTTC
TRBD2,-,TRBJ2-3,TRBV12-5,CASGLIFEPGLAGTSTDTQYF,TGTGCTAGTGGTTTGATCTTCGAACCGGGACTAGCGGGGACTTCCACAGATACGCAGTATTTT
-,few,TRBJ2-7,TRBV18,CASSPRSGFAYEQYF,TGTGCCAGCTCACCACGCTCAGGGTTTGCCTACGAGCAGTACTTC
-,few,TRBJ2-5,TRBV5-1,CASSFGTTQETQYF,TGCGCCAGCAGCTTTGGGACAACACAAGAGACCCAGTACTTC
-,many,TRBJ2-5,TRBV10-3,CAIRDGEETQYF,TGTGCCATCCGAGACGGGGAAGAGACCCAGTACTTC
-,-,TRBJ1-6,TRBV5-6,CASSFDPRSYNSPLHF,TGTGCCAGCAGCTTTGACCCGCGCTCCTATAATTCACCCCTCCACTTT
-,-,TRBJ2-7,TRBV29-1,CSVSSRNYNEQYF,TGCAGCGTTTCGTCTAGGAACTACAATGAGCAGTACTTC
TRBD1,-,TRBJ2-2,TRBV11-2,CASSLLQGATGELFF,TGTGCCAGCAGCTTACTGCAGGGGGCCACCGGGGAGCTGTTTTTT
TRBD1,few,TRBJ2-4,TRBV6-2/TRBV6-3,CASSYRGPPKNIQYF,TGTGCCAGCAGTTACAGGGGGCCACCCAAAAACATTCAGTACTTC
-,-,TRBJ2-7,TRBV3-1,CASSQVGHTYEQYF,TGTGCCAGCAGCCAGGTTGGACACACCTACGAGCAGTACTTC
TRBD1,-,TRBJ2-5,TRBV7-2,CASSLRTGRLYQETQYF,TGTGCCAGCAGCTTAAGGACAGGGAGGCTGTACCAAGAGACCCAGTACTTC
TRBD2,few,TRBJ2-5,TRBV20-1,CSANGGTSGAPETQYF,TGCAGTGCTAATGGGGGGACTAGCGGGGCCCCAGAGACCCAGTACTTC
TRBD2,few,TRBJ2-3,TRBV11-2,CASSLGPSGTPDTQYF,TGTGCCAGCAGCTTGGGTCCTAGCGGGACCCCAGATACGCAGTATTTT
TRBD1,-,TRBJ2-1,TRBV28,CASSFGGTGVDEQFF,TGTGCCAGCAGTTTTGGTGGGACAGGGGTCGATGAGCAGTTCTTC
-,-,TRBJ2-5,TRBV10-3,CAIKEGGRDYNEQYF,TGTGCCATCAAAGAGGGGGGGAGGGACTACAATGAGCAGTACTTC
TRBD2,once,TRBJ2-2,TRBV12-3/TRBV12-4,CASSLGLAGDGNTGELFF,TGTGCCAGCAGTTTAGGGCTAGCGGGAGATGGAAACACCGGGGAGCTGTTTTTT
-,few,TRBJ2-3,TRBV6-1,CASSREGMSGGGSDTQYF,TGTGCCAGCAGCCGCGAGGGCATGTCGGGCGGAGGTTCAGATACGCAGTATTTT
TRBD1,-,TRBJ1-5,TRBV2,CASTPDRGYQPQHF,TGTGCCAGCACCCCGGACAGGGGATATCAGCCCCAGCATTTT
TRBD1,-,TRBJ2-2,TRBV20-1,CSSRTGRTGELFF,TGCAGTTCACGGACAGGGCGAACCGGGGAGCTGTTTTTT
-,-,TRBJ1-3,TRBV12-3/TRBV12-4,CASSLAVSGNTIYF,TGTGCCAGCAGTTTGGCAGTCTCTGGAAACACCATATATTTT
-,few,TRBJ1-1,TRBV29-1,CSVRQSEAFF,TGCAGCGTTCGGCAGTCTGAAGCTTTCTTT